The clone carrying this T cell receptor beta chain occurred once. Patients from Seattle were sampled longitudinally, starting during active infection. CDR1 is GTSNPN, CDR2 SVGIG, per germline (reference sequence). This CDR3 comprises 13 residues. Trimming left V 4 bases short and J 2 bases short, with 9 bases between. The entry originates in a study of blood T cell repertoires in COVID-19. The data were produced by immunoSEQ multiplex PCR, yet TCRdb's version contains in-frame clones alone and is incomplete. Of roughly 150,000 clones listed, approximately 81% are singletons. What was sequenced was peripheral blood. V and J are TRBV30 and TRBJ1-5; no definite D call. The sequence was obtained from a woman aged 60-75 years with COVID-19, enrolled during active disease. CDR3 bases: TGTGCCTGGAATGTAGGAGGCAATCAGCCCCAGCATTTT. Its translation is CAWNVGGNQPQHF.